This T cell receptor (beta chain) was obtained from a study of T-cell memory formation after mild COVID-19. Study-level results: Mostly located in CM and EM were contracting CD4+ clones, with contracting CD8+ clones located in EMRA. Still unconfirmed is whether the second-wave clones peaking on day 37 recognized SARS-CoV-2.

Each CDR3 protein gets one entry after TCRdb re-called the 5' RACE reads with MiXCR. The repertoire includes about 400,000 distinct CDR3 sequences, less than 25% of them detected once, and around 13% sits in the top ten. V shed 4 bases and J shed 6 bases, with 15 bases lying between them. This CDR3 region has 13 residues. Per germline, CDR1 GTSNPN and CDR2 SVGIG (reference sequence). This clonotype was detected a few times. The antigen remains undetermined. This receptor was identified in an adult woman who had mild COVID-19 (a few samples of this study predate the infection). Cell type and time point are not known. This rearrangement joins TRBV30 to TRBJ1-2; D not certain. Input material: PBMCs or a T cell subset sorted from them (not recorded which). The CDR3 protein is CAWIHLTGHGYTF. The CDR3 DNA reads TGTGCCTGGATTCACTTAACCGGGCATGGCTACACCTTC.